This T cell receptor (beta chain) was observed in a study of blood T cell repertoires in COVID-19. Study information: Resolution of symptoms, clearance, or two negative PCRs was present in recovered Cohort 3 donors. Sites across the United States, Italy and Spain contributed samples from acute and convalescent COVID-19.

The study recruited people aged 18 to 89 years across under 25 US areas. Cohort allocation depended upon clinical history that participants reported. Only in-frame clones appear in the TCRdb table, and some are missing; sequencing was by immunoSEQ multiplex PCR. The sample has about 170,000 clones, roughly 78% seen once. Germline loops: CDR1 LGHNA, CDR2 YNFKEQ. The CDR3 is 18 residues long. The ends lost 0 bases at V and 0 bases at J; junction bases unmatched: 8. The clonotype was recovered from a woman aged 70-85 years in a cohort exposed to, infected with or recovered from COVID-19 (not recorded which). The chain uses TRBV4-2 and TRBJ1-3; 7 nucleotides align to TRBD1. Sequenced input: PBMCs or T cells enriched from blood (not recorded which). CDR3 coding DNA: TGTGCCAGCAGCCAAGATCCCGGGACAGCCTCCTCTGGAAACACCATATATTTT. Its translation is CASSQDPGTASSGNTIYF.